These 9 T cell receptor beta chains share one sample of origin, sequenced in a study of a mutant IDH1 vaccine in newly diagnosed glioma. Described time point: week 47, end of study. The study gave 300 ug of mutant IDH1 20-mer peptide per vaccine dose, with topical imiquimod. Sequencing was performed with immunoSEQ multiplex PCR; in TCRdb, only in-frame clones are kept and a portion is missing. Found here are tens of thousands of clones, about three quarters of them singletons; the top ten hold over 4.5%. What these receptors recognize is not known. The sequencing here drew on PBMCs, taken from a glioma patient whose treatment included an IDH1 peptide vaccine. The receptors come from a woman aged 40 to 49 with glioma. Some clones in this sample may be carry-over from other donors' samples.

The chain employs TRBV5-1 and TRBJ2-2; 11 bases align to TRBD2. V shed 4 bases and J 0 bases; nucleotides not matched to a gene: 5. The germline CDR1 and CDR2 sequences are SGHRS and YFSETQ. The CDR3 contains 17 residues. The DNA of the CDR3 is TGCGCCAGCAGCCCCTCTAGCGGGGGGTCGAACACCGGGGAGCTGTTTTTT. Translated, it gives CASSPSSGGSNTGELFF.

The V call is TRBV5-4, the J call TRBJ2-3, with D perhaps TRBD2 (5 bases). The V end was cut by 3 bases, the J end by 3 bases, with 8 bases between. This CDR3 is built from 13 residues. Germline V gene sequence: CDR1 SGHNT, CDR2 YYREEE (reference sequence). The CDR3 here is CASSSGTTDTQYF. Written as DNA, the CDR3 is TGTGCCAGCAGCTCGGGAACTACAGATACGCAGTATTTT.

The rearrangement joins TRBV7-9 to TRBJ1-5; D not resolved. CDR1 SEHNR and CDR2 FQNEAQ come from the germline V gene (reference sequence). This CDR3 is 14 amino acids long. Trimming stripped 5 bases from V and 4 bases from J, with 12 bases between. CDR3 sequence reads: CASSPLGPNQPQHF. CDR3 nucleotides: TGTGCCAGCAGCCCCCTAGGGCCAAATCAGCCCCAGCATTTT.

The chain joins TRBV6-5 to TRBJ1-1; D is uncertain. Germline V gives CDR1 MNHEY, CDR2 SVGAGI. V shed 8 bases and J shed 1 base, with 11 bases lying between them. The CDR3 loop spans 13 amino acids. The CDR3 region is CASGSGRNTEAFF. Here the CDR3 DNA reads TGTGCCAGCGGCAGCGGCAGGAACACTGAAGCTTTCTTT.

The rearrangement links TRBV4-3 to TRBJ1-2, with a weak D call TRBD1 (6 bases). CDR3 size: 15 residues. Trimming pared 4 bases from V and 5 bases from J, leaving 17 bases between. CDR1 LGHNA and CDR2 YSLEER come from the germline V gene. The CDR3 reads CASSPRTGGGYGYTF. The CDR3 nucleotides are TGCGCCAGCAGCCCCCGAACCGGGGGCGGGTATGGCTACACCTTC.

The V gene is TRBV13, the J gene TRBJ2-3; 7 nucleotides agree with TRBD2. J lost 2 bases, V lost 3 bases, and 5 bases had no gene match. This CDR3 has 15 amino acids. Per the germline V gene, CDR1 is PRHDT and CDR2 is FYEKMQ (reference sequence). In DNA form, the CDR3 reads TGTGCCAGCAGCTTTAGACTAGCCTACACAGATACGCAGTATTTT. Its protein is CASSFRLAYTDTQYF.

This rearrangement joins TRBV19 to TRBJ1-6, with D perhaps TRBD1 (6 bases). Per the germline V gene, CDR1 is LNHDA and CDR2 is SQIVND (reference sequence). Between the trimmed V and J ends, which lost 6 bases and 5 bases, there was a span of 11 bases. CDR3 size: 14 residues. The CDR3 DNA follows: TGTGCCAGTAGCAGGGGCTATGATAATTCACCCCTCCACTTT. Translated, it gives CASSRGYDNSPLHF.

The chain recombines TRBV5-1 with TRBJ1-4; possible D gene TRBD1, 6 bases. Germline CDR1 is SGHRS and CDR2 is YFSETQ. CDR3 length: 16 residues. Trimming took off 4 bases at V and 0 bases at J, with 13 bases between the two ends. This CDR3 is CASSRGGPATNEKLFF. CDR3 DNA: TGCGCCAGCAGCAGGGGGGGACCCGCAACTAATGAAAAACTGTTTTTT.

The rearrangement links TRBV5-6 to TRBJ1-6, with TRBD1 matching over 12 bases. The CDR3 runs 16 residues. Losses at the gene ends were 6 bases for V and 7 bases for J; bases not matched to a gene: 8. CDR1 is SGHDT, CDR2 YYEEEE, per germline. CDR3 DNA: TGTGCCAGCACCCCGGGACAGGGGGCGAAAAATTCACCCCTCCACTTT. Translation gives CASTPGQGAKNSPLHF.